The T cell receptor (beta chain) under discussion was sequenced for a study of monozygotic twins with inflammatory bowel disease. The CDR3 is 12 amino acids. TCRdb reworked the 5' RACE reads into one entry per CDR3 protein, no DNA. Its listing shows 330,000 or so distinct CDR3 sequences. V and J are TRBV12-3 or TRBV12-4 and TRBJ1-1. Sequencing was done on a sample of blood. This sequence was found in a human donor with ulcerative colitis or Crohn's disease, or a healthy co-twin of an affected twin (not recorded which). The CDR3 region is CASTRGYTEAFF.